Shown below are 22 T cell receptor beta chains from a single sample sequenced in a study of blood T cell repertoires in COVID-19. Using immunoSEQ multiplex PCR, the repertoire was profiled, and TCRdb retains in-frame clones only, with some absent. The sample gives approximately 120,000 clones, 84% of which show up once; approximately 7% is in the top ten. Material: peripheral blood. Receptor source: a woman aged 50 to 65 with acute or convalescent COVID-19.

The chain employs TRBV19 and TRBJ1-1; a possible D gene is TRBD1 (5 bases). Per the germline V gene, CDR1 is LNHDA and CDR2 is SQIVND (reference sequence). Trimming cost V 7 bases and J 5 bases, with 17 bases left between them. The CDR3 runs 14 residues. In DNA, the CDR3 is TGTGCCAGTATCTCCCCGACACGGGGGACTGAAGCTTTCTTT. This sequence encodes CASISPTRGTEAFF.

The genes are TRBV19 and TRBJ1-2, with TRBD1 matching 9 bases. Germline V gene lookup returns CDR1 LNHDA and CDR2 SQIVND (reference sequence). V trimming: 4 bases; J trimming: 7 bases; junction bases outside the gene matches: 4. The CDR3 totals 13 residues. The CDR3 loop reads CASSKQGAVGYTF. The CDR3 region has the DNA TGTGCCAGTAGTAAACAGGGGGCGGTTGGCTACACCTTC. The complete variable domain, with remaining parts taken from reference TRBV19 and TRBJ1-2, reads DGGITQSPKYLFRKEGQNVTLSCEQNLNHDAMYWYRQDPGQGLRLIYYSQIVNDFQKGDIAEGYSVSREKKESFPLTVTSAQKNPTAFYLCASSKQGAVGYTFGSGTRLTVV.

The gene calls are TRBV28 and TRBJ2-2, with 7 bases aligning to TRBD1. Trimming cost V 8 bases and J 4 bases; bases outside gene matches: 4. The CDR3 runs 13 residues. CDR1 and CDR2 from the germline V gene are MDHEN and SYDVKM. CDR3 nucleotides: TGTGCCAGCCGGACAGGCCCCACCGGGGAGCTGTTTTTT. It encodes CASRTGPTGELFF.

This chain uses TRBV3-1 (or the pseudogene TRBV3-2) with TRBJ2-7, with 14 bases aligning to TRBD2. Trimming at V came to 1 base and at J to 2 bases, leaving 1 base not matched to a gene. The CDR3 has 16 amino acids. Germline CDR1 reads LGHDT; CDR2 reads YNNKEL (reference sequence). The CDR3 protein is CASSQGGLAGAYEQYF. CDR3 nucleotide sequence: TGTGCCAGCAGCCAAGGGGGACTAGCGGGGGCCTACGAGCAGTACTTC.

The rearrangement uses TRBV2 and TRBJ1-5, with 9 positions matching TRBD1. CDR3 length equals 14 residues. Germline values: CDR1 SNHLY, CDR2 FYNNEI. Trimming cost V 7 bases and J 0 bases; bases outside gene matches: 1. The CDR3 is CASKGQGSNQPQHF. The CDR3 region has the DNA TGTGCCAGCAAGGGACAGGGTAGCAATCAGCCCCAGCATTTT.

The chain has TRBV28 and TRBJ1-5; D gene ambiguous. The CDR3 has 13 amino acids. Germline assignment: CDR1 MDHEN and CDR2 SYDVKM. V was clipped by 2 bases and J by 15 bases, with 17 bases between them. The CDR3 sequence: CASSLTTPNAPHF. As DNA, the CDR3 is TGTGCCAGCAGTTTAACTACCCCCAATGCTCCGCATTTT.

V is TRBV18 and J is TRBJ1-3, with D hard to call. The CDR3 is 15 amino acids. V shed 2 bases and J shed 0 bases, with 8 bases lying between them. CDR1 and CDR2 (germline): KGHSH, LQKENI. CDR3 DNA sequence: TGTGCCAGCTCACCAATTGCAGACTCTGGAAACACCATATATTTT. Protein: CASSPIADSGNTIYF.

V is TRBV18 and J is TRBJ2-1; 8 nucleotides align to TRBD2. Germline V CDR1 and CDR2: KGHSH, LQKENI. The V segment lost 2 bases and the J segment 5 bases; nucleotides outside the gene matches: 5. The CDR3 contains 15 residues. CDR3 DNA: TGTGCCAGCTCACCAGGCAGCGGGGGAGACAATGAGCAGTTCTTC. Amino acid sequence: CASSPGSGGDNEQFF.

The chain carries TRBV11-2 and TRBJ1-5; 8 bases line up with TRBD1. The CDR3 contains 16 residues. CDR1 is SGHAT and CDR2 is FQNNGV in the germline V gene. J lost 5 bases, V lost 5 bases, and 11 bases had no gene match. The CDR3, as DNA: TGTGCCAGCAGCCAAAACTCCGGGACAGGATATCAGCCCCAGCATTTT. It codes for CASSQNSGTGYQPQHF.

This clone was seen a few times. J is TRBJ1-5 and V is TRBV4-1; D gene ambiguous. The CDR3 sequence is 17 residues long. Germline CDR1 and CDR2: MGHRA and YSYEKL. Between the trimmed V and J ends, which lost 1 base and 2 bases, there was a span of 15 bases. In nucleotides, the CDR3 is TGCGCCAGCAGCCAAGTAGGTGGAGGGATTGGCAATCAGCCCCAGCATTTT. Encoded protein: CASSQVGGGIGNQPQHF.

This clone was counted between two and nine times. The chain is built from TRBV5-4 and TRBJ1-6, with D perhaps matching TRBD1 (6 bases). Germline V gene lookup returns CDR1 SGHNT and CDR2 YYREEE (reference sequence). Trimming pared 4 bases from V and 8 bases from J, leaving 16 bases between. CDR3 length: 15 residues. The CDR3, as DNA: TGTGCCAGCAGCCCAGGACAGAGAACTTATTCACCCCTCCACTTT. Translation gives CASSPGQRTYSPLHF.

The V gene is TRBV5-1, the J gene TRBJ1-4; 8 positions agree with TRBD1. V dropped 4 bases and J dropped 6; count of bases not matched to a gene: 11. Germline V CDR1 and CDR2: SGHRS, YFSETQ. The CDR3 contains 16 residues. CDR3 region: CASSTTLTGGHEKLFF. The CDR3 DNA reads TGCGCCAGCAGCACTACTCTCACAGGGGGTCATGAAAAACTGTTTTTT.

The chain is built from TRBV6-5 and TRBJ1-2, with D possibly TRBD1 on 5 matching bases. The CDR3 has 13 amino acids. CDR1 and CDR2 (germline): MNHEY, SVGAGI. V lost 5 bases to trimming and J lost 1 base, with 8 bases between them. DNA for the CDR3: TGTGCCAGCAGTCCACAGGATAACTATGGCTACACCTTC. Amino acid sequence: CASSPQDNYGYTF.

This sequence joins TRBV9 and TRBJ2-1, with 9 bases lining up with TRBD2. This CDR3 has 15 residues. Trimming took 4 bases from V and 4 from J; bases not matched to a gene: 6. The germline V gene has CDR1 SGDLS and CDR2 YYNGEE. CDR3 sequence (DNA): TGTGCCAGCAGCTCGCGGGGGGGAGGATACAATGAGCAGTTCTTC. Encoded protein: CASSSRGGGYNEQFF. Supplemented by reference TRBV9 and TRBJ2-1, the full variable domain reads DSGVTQTPKHLITATGQRVTLRCSPRSGDLSVYWYQQSLDQGLQFLIQYYNGEERAKGNILERFSAQQFPDLHSELNLSSLELGDSALYFCASSSRGGGYNEQFFGPGTRLTVL.

The gene calls are TRBV5-5 and TRBJ2-7; 9 bases agree with TRBD1. This CDR3 spans 14 amino acids. Germline assignment: CDR1 SGHKS and CDR2 YYEKEE (reference sequence). The trim removed 3 bases at V and 6 bases at J, leaving 7 bases unmatched. The CDR3 DNA is TGTGCCAGCAGCTCGGGGACAGGGTTCCTCGAGCAGTACTTC. This codes for CASSSGTGFLEQYF.

V usage is TRBV6-5 and J usage is TRBJ2-7; 11 bases are shared with TRBD2. The germline V gene has CDR1 MNHEY and CDR2 SVGAGI. The CDR3 extends over 16 amino acids. Germline trimming cut 4 bases from V and 7 bases from J; bases unmatched to any gene: 12. This chain's CDR3 is CASSSPRLAGRPEQYF. The CDR3 nucleotides read TGTGCCAGCAGTTCCCCCCGACTAGCGGGGAGACCAGAGCAGTACTTC.

This clone has just one count. The V gene is TRBV6-5, the J gene TRBJ1-6, with D unresolved. V lost 7 bases to trimming and J lost 7 bases, with 14 bases between them. CDR1 and CDR2 (germline): MNHEY, SVGAGI. The CDR3 is made up of 14 amino acids. In DNA form, the CDR3 reads TGTGCCAGCATCTCGGTGACTAGAAATTCACCCCTCCACTTT. Protein: CASISVTRNSPLHF.

The chain combines TRBV6-6 with TRBJ1-1, with 8 bases that match TRBD1. The germline V gene encodes CDR1 MNHNY and CDR2 SVGAGI (reference sequence). The CDR3 covers 17 residues. The V and J ends lost 5 bases and 4 bases, in that order; junction bases with no gene match: 15. The CDR3 sequence is CASSRRDRRILGTEAFF. The DNA of the CDR3 is TGTGCCAGCAGTCGCCGGGACAGGAGGATCCTGGGCACTGAAGCTTTCTTT.

The chain joins TRBV7-3 to TRBJ2-2; 7 positions match TRBD1. The J segment lost 3 bases and the V segment lost 4 bases, leaving 11 bases of the junction unmatched. The CDR3 consists of 17 residues. CDR1 and CDR2 from the germline V gene are SGHTA and FQGTGA. The CDR3 sequence is CASSSQEGAPDTGELFF. In nucleotides, the CDR3 is TGTGCCAGCAGCTCCCAAGAGGGGGCTCCGGACACCGGGGAGCTGTTTTTT.

V usage is TRBV2 and J usage is TRBJ1-2; D unclear. Germline-derived CDR1 and CDR2 are SNHLY and FYNNEI. Trimming stripped 2 bases from V and 4 bases from J, with 5 bases between. This CDR3 has 12 residues. The CDR3 DNA reads TGTGCCAGCAGTGAACTGAGCTATGGCTACACCTTC. This codes for CASSELSYGYTF.

CDR3 bases: TGTGCCAGCAGCCTCATAGCGGGGGTTAAAACAATTGAGCAGTTCTTC. It encodes CASSLIAGVKTIEQFF. The V call is TRBV3-1 (or the pseudogene TRBV3-2), the J call TRBJ2-1; TRBD2 matches 9 bases. V was pared by 4 bases and J by 9 bases, with 13 bases of the junction left unmatched. The germline V gene has CDR1 LGHDT and CDR2 YNNKEL (reference sequence). The CDR3 sequence is 16 residues long.

This chain links TRBV10-3 with TRBJ2-3; 7 bases match TRBD1. The CDR3 covers 15 residues. In germline, CDR1 is ENHRY, CDR2 SYGVKD. The V segment lost 11 bases and the J segment 2 bases; nucleotides outside the gene matches: 13. As DNA, the CDR3 is TGTGCCCTCTCCGACAGGGCAGGCCTCACAGATACGCAGTATTTT. Its translation: CALSDRAGLTDTQYF.